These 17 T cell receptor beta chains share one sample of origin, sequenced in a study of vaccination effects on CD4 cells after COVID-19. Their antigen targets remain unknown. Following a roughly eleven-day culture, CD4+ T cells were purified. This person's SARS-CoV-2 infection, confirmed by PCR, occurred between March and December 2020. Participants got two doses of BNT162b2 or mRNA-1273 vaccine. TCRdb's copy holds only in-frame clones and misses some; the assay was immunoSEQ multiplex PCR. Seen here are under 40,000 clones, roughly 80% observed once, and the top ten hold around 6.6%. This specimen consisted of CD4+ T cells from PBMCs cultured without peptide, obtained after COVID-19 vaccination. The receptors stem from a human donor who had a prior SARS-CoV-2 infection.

CDR3 loop: CASSLGQGLGNQPQHF. Written as DNA, the CDR3 is TGTGCCAGCAGCTTAGGTCAGGGTCTGGGCAATCAGCCCCAGCATTTT. The V call is TRBV7-6, the J call TRBJ1-5; D is possibly TRBD1 (5 bases). The CDR3 totals 16 residues. The germline V gene has CDR1 SGHVS and CDR2 FNYEAQ. The V end was cut by 1 base, the J end by 2 bases, with 12 bases between.

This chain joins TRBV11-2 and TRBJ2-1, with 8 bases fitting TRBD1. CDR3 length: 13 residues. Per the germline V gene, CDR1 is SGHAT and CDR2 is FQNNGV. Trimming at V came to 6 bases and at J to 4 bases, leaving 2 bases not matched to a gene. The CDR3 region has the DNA TGTGCCAGCAGGGGACAGGTTTACAATGAGCAGTTCTTC. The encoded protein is CASRGQVYNEQFF.

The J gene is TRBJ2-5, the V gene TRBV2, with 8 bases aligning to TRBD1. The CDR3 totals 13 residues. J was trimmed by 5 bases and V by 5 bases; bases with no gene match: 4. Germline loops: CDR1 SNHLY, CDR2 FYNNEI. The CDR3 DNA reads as TGTGCCAGCAGTCCCACAGGGGGTGAGACCCAGTACTTC. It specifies CASSPTGGETQYF.

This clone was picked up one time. Written as DNA, the CDR3 is TGTGCCAGCAGGAAAGAGGCACAGGGAGGGGAGACCCAGTACTTC. Encoded protein: CASRKEAQGGETQYF. The rearrangement links TRBV2 to TRBJ2-5; a weak D match, TRBD2 (7 bases). Germline loops: CDR1 SNHLY, CDR2 FYNNEI. The CDR3 totals 15 residues. Trimming removed 6 bases at V and 5 bases at J, with 19 bases between.

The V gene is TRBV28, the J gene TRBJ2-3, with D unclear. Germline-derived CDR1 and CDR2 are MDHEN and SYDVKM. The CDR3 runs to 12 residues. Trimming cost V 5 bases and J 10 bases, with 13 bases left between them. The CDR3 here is CASSPDRFAQYF. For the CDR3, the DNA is TGTGCCAGCAGTCCCGACCGATTCGCGCAGTATTTT.

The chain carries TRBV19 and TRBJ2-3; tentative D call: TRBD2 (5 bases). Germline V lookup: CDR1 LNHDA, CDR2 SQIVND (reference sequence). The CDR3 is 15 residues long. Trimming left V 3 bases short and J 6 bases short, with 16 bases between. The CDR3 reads CASSIGGPPWDTQYF. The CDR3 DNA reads TGTGCCAGTAGTATTGGCGGGCCACCGTGGGATACGCAGTATTTT.

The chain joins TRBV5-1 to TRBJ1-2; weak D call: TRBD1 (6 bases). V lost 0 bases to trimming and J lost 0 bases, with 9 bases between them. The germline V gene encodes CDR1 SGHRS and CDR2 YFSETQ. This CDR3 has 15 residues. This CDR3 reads CASSLGTAANYGYTF. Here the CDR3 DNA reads TGCGCCAGCAGCTTGGGGACAGCCGCTAACTATGGCTACACCTTC. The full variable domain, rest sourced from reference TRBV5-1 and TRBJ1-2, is KAGVTQTPRYLIKTRGQQVTLSCSPISGHRSVSWYQQTPGQGLQFLFEYFSETQRNKGNFPGRFSGRQFSNSRSEMNVSTLELGDSALYLCASSLGTAANYGYTFGSGTRLTVV.

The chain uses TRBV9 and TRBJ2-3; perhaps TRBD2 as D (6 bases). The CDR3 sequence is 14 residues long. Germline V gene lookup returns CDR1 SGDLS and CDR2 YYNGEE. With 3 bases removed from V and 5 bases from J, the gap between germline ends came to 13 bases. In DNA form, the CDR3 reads TGTGCCAGCAGCGCGACTAGGATGGAAGATACGCAGTATTTT. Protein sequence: CASSATRMEDTQYF.

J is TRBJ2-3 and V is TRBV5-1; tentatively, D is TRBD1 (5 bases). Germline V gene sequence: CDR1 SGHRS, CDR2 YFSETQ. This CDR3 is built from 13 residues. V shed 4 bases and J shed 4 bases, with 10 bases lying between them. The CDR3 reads CASSGQGPDTQYF. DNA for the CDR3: TGCGCCAGCAGCGGTCAGGGCCCAGATACGCAGTATTTT.

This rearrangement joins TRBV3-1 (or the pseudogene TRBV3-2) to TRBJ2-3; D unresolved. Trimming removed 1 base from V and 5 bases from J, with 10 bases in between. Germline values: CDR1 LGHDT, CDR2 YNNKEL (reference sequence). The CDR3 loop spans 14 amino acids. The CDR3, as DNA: TGTGCCAGCAGCCAAGTCATGCGTCAAGATACGCAGTATTTT. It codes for CASSQVMRQDTQYF.

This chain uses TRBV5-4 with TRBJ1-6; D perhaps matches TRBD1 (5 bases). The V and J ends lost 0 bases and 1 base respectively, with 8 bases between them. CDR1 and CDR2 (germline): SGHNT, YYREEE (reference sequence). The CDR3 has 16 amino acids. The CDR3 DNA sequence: TGTGCCAGCAGCTTGGGGCAGGGTTCCTATAATTCACCCCTCCACTTT. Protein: CASSLGQGSYNSPLHF.

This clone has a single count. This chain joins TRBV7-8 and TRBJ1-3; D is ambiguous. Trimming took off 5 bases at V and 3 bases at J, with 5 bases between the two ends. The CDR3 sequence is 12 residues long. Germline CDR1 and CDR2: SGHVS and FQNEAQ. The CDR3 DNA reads TGTGCCAGCAGCCTTGGTGGAAACACCATATATTTT. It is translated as CASSLGGNTIYF. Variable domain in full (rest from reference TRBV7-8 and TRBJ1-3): GAGVSQSPRYKVAKRGQDVALRCDPISGHVSLFWYQQALGQGPEFLTYFQNEAQLDKSGLPSDRFFAERPEGSVSTLKIQRTQQEDSAVYLCASSLGGNTIYFGEGSWLTVV.

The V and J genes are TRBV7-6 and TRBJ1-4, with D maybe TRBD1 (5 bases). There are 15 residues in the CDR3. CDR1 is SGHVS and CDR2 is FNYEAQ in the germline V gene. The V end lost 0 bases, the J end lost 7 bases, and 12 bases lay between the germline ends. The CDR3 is CASSLAGGTGEKLFF. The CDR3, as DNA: TGTGCCAGCAGCTTAGCAGGAGGGACGGGTGAAAAACTGTTTTTT. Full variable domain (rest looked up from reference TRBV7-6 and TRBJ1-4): GAGVSQSPRYKVTKRGQDVALRCDPISGHVSLYWYRQALGQGPEFLTYFNYEAQQDKSGLPNDRFSAERPEGSISTLTIQRTEQRDSAMYRCASSLAGGTGEKLFFGSGTQLSVL.

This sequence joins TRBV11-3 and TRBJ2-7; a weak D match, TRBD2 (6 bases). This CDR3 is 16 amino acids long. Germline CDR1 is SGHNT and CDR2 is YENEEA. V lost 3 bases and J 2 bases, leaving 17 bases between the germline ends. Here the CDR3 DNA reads TGTGCCAGCAGCTTTCTTTCAGCGAGCGGGCCCTACGAGCAGTACTTC. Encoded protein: CASSFLSASGPYEQYF.

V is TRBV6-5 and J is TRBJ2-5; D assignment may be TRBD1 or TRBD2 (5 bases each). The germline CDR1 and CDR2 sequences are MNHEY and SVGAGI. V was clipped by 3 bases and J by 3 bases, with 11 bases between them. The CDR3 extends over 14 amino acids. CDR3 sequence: CASSYTGAKETQYF. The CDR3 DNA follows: TGTGCCAGCAGTTATACCGGGGCCAAAGAGACCCAGTACTTC.

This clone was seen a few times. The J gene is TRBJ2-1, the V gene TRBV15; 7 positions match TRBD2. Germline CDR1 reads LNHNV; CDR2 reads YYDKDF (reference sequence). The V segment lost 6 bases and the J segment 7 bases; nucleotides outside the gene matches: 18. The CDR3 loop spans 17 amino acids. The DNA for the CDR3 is TGTGCCACCAGTCCCACCGTCGGCGGGAGAGCTTGGAATGAGCAGTTCTTC. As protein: CATSPTVGGRAWNEQFF.

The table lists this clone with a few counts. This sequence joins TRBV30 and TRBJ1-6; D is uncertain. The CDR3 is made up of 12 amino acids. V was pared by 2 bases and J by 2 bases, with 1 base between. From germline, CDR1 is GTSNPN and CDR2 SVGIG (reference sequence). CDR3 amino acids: CAWSTYNSPLHF. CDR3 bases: TGTGCCTGGAGTACCTATAATTCACCCCTCCACTTT.